The 4 T cell receptor beta chains below were found in one sample sequenced in a study of blood T cell repertoires in COVID-19. Measured with immunoSEQ multiplex PCR; TCRdb has only the in-frame clones, and not every one. The sample lists about 220,000 clones, approximately 77% occurring once. The sequencing sample was made of peripheral blood. The receptors come from a woman of 80 years or more with acute or convalescent COVID-19.

This clone was seen only a few times. This chain uses TRBV7-2 with TRBJ1-1, with D possibly matching TRBD1 (6 bases). V gave up 5 bases and J gave up 1 base, with 14 bases separating them. This CDR3 is built from 15 residues. Germline CDR1 is SGHTA and CDR2 is FQGNSA. The CDR3 reads CASSPHRVANTEAFF. In DNA form, the CDR3 reads TGTGCCAGCAGCCCGCACAGGGTCGCGAACACTGAAGCTTTCTTT.

The CDR3 nucleotides are TGTGCCAGCAGCTTCCTAGTCGCCGAGCAGTACTTC. It translates to CASSFLVAEQYF. The chain couples TRBV5-6 to TRBJ2-7; no definite D call. Germline lookup yields CDR1 SGHDT and CDR2 YYEEEE. Deletions cut 2 bases from V and 6 bases from J, with 9 bases between. The CDR3 is 12 residues long.

The chain joins TRBV7-9 to TRBJ2-5; 8 bases agree with TRBD1. This CDR3 is 11 amino acids long. Germline CDR1 SEHNR, CDR2 FQNEAQ (reference sequence). V dropped 5 bases and J dropped 14; count of bases not matched to a gene: 7. CDR3 in amino acids: CASSNRDRPYF. The CDR3 nucleotides are TGTGCCAGCAGCAACCGGGACAGGCCTTACTTC.

This rearrangement joins TRBV3-1 (or the pseudogene TRBV3-2) to TRBJ2-5; 7 bases map to TRBD1. After removal of 0 bases from V and 0 bases from J, the junction contained 13 bases not matched to a gene. The CDR3 is made up of 19 amino acids. CDR1 is LGHDT and CDR2 is YNNKEL in the germline V gene (reference sequence). CDR3 DNA: TGTGCCAGCAGCCAAGATCGGGCAGGGGGTAAGATTGACCAAGAGACCCAGTACTTC. Amino acid sequence: CASSQDRAGGKIDQETQYF.